One T cell receptor (beta chain) is described in this entry. No antigen is known for it. Germline V gene lookup returns CDR1 MNHEY and CDR2 SMNVEV (reference sequence). Trimming left V 2 bases short and J 5 bases short, with 17 bases between. This CDR3 contains 16 residues. These data are taken from a study of cytomegalovirus exposure and HLA in healthy donors. Whole-study results and caveats: Later work found that TCR association rates differed between HLA loci; DRB1 had the most and HLA-C the fewest.

Healthy people donating bone marrow made up the donors. Though nominally healthy at sampling, donors likely had unrecorded immune exposures. In the PCR, 60 Vbeta and 13 Jbeta primers were used. Clones were sequenced by immunoSEQ multiplex PCR, and TCRdb holds only the in-frame ones, with some missing. This sample has 270,000 or so clones, with 80% to 90% found just once. The receptor was derived from a man in his forties in good health and CMV-seropositive. This chain links TRBV27 with TRBJ2-3; D may be TRBD2 (5 bases). The material sequenced was PBMCs. Here the CDR3 reads CASSLSRDTTGDTQYF. The DNA of the CDR3 is TGTGCCAGCAGTTTAAGCCGGGATACAACGGGAGATACGCAGTATTTT.